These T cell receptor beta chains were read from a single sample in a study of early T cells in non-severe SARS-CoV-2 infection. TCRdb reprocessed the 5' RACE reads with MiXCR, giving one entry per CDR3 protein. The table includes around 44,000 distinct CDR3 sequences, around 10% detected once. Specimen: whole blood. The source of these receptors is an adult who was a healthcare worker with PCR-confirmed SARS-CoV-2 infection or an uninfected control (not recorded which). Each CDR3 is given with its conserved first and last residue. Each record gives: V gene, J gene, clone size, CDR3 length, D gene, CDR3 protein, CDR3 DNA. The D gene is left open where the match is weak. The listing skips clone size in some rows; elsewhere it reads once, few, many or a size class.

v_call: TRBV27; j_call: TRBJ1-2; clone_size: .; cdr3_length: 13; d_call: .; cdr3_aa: CASSFSSDYGYTF; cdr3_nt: TGTGCCAGCAGTTTCTCGTCGGACTATGGCTACACCTTC
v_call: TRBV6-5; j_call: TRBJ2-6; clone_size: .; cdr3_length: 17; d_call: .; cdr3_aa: CASSYSNRVSGANVLTF; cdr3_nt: TGTGCCAGCAGTTACTCGAACCGGGTCTCTGGGGCCAACGTCCTGACTTTC
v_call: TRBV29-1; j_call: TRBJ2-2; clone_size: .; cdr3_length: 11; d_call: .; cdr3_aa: CSVVGTGELFF; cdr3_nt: TGCAGCGTTGTGGGGACCGGGGAGCTGTTTTTT
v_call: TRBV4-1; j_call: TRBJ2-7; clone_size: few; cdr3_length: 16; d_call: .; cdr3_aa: CASSPTLGGLSYEQYF; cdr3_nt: TGCGCCAGCAGCCCGACCTTAGGGGGGCTCTCCTACGAGCAGTACTTC
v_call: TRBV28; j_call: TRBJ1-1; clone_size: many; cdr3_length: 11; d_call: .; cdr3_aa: CASSSDLEAFF; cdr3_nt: TGTGCCAGCAGTTCCGATTTGGAAGCTTTCTTT
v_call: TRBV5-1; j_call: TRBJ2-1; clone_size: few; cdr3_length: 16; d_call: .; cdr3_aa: CASSLVGPPPRNEQFF; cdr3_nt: TGCGCCAGCAGCTTGGTAGGTCCCCCGCCGAGGAATGAGCAGTTCTTC
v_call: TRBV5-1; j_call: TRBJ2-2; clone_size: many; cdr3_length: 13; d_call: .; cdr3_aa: CASGSGNTGELFF; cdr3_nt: TGCGCCAGCGGTAGCGGAAACACCGGGGAGCTGTTTTTT
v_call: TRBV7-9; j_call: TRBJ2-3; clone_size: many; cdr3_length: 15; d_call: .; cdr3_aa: CASSHLERSADTQYF; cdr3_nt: TGTGCCAGCAGCCACCTTGAGAGGAGCGCCGATACGCAGTATTTT
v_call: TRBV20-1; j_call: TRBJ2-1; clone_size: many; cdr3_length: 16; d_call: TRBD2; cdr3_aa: CSARGLLAGAKNEQFF; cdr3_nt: TGCAGTGCTAGGGGGTTGCTAGCGGGAGCTAAGAATGAGCAGTTCTTC
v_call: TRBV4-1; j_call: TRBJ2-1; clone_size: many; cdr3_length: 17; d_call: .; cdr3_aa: CASSQEGAAGVYNEQFF; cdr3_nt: TGCGCCAGCAGCCAAGAGGGGGCGGCGGGAGTGTACAATGAGCAGTTCTTC
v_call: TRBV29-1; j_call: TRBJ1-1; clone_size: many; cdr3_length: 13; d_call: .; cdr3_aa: CSVEDRANTEAFF; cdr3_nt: TGCAGCGTTGAAGACAGGGCGAACACTGAAGCTTTCTTT
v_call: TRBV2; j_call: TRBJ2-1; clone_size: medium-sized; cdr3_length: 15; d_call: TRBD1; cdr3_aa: CASSHPGQENNEQFF; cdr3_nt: TGTGCCAGCAGCCACCCGGGACAGGAGAACAATGAGCAGTTCTTC
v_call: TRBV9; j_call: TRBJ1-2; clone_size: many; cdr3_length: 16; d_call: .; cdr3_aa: CASSVVTGRKNYGYTF; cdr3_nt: TGTGCCAGCAGCGTAGTAACAGGAAGAAAAAATTATGGCTACACCTTC
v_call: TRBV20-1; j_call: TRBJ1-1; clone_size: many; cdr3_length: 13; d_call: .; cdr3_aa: CSARRQTNTEAFF; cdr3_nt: TGCAGTGCTCGGCGACAGACGAACACTGAAGCTTTCTTT
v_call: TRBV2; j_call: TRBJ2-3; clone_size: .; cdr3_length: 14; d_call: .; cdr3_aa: CASSDRPDTDTQYF; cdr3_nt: TGTGCCAGCAGTGATCGTCCAGACACAGATACGCAGTATTTT
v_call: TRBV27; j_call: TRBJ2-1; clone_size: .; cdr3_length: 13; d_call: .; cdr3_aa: CASRDGGYNEQFF; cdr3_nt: TGTGCCAGCAGAGACGGCGGCTACAATGAGCAGTTCTTC
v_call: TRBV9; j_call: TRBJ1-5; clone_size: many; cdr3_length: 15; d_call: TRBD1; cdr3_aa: CASSPGTGRNQPQHF; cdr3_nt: TGTGCCAGCAGCCCCGGGACAGGGAGAAATCAGCCCCAGCATTTT
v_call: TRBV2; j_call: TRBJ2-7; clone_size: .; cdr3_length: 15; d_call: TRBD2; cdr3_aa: CASSPGTSVTYEQYF; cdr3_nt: TGTGCCAGCAGCCCCGGGACTAGCGTTACCTACGAGCAGTACTTC
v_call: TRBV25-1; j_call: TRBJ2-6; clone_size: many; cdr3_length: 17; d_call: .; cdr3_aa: CASSEIRENSGANVLTF; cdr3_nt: TGTGCCAGCAGTGAGATCAGGGAGAACTCTGGGGCCAACGTCCTGACTTTC
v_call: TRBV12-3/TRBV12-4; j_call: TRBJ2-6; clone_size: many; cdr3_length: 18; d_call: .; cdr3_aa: CASSLTGNLRPGANVLTF; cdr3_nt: TGTGCCAGCAGTCTCACCGGGAATCTCCGACCTGGGGCCAACGTCCTGACTTTC
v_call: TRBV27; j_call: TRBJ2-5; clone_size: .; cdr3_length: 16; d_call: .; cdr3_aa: CASSFSFGDSKETQYF; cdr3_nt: TGTGCCAGCAGTTTTTCCTTTGGGGACTCCAAAGAGACCCAGTACTTC
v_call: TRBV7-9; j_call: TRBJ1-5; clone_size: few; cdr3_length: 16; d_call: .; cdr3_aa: CASSLARGGRHQPQHF; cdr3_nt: TGTGCCAGCAGCTTAGCCCGCGGGGGGAGACATCAGCCCCAGCATTTT
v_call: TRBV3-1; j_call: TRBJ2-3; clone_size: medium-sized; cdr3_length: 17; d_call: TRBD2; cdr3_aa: CASSQDGLAALTDTQYF; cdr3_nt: TGTGCCAGCAGCCAAGATGGACTAGCGGCCCTCACAGATACGCAGTATTTT
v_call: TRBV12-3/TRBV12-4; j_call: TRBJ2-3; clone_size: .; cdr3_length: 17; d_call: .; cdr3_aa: CASSLRGSGRGTDTQYF; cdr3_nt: TGTGCCAGCAGCCTCCGTGGTAGCGGTCGGGGCACAGATACGCAGTATTTT
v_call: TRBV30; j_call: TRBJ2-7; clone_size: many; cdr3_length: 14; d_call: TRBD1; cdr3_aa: CAWEGTGANYEQYF; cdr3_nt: TGTGCCTGGGAGGGGACAGGGGCTAACTACGAGCAGTACTTC
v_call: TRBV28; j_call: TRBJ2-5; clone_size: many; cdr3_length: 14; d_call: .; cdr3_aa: CASSFPRGPRTQYF; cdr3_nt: TGTGCCAGCAGTTTCCCTCGAGGGCCTAGGACCCAGTACTTC
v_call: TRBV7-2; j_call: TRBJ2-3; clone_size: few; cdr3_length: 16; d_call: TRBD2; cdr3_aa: CASSRHRGGRTDTQYF; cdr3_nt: TGTGCCAGCAGCCGCCATCGGGGAGGGCGGACAGATACGCAGTATTTT
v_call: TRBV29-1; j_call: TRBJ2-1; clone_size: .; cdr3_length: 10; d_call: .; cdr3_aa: CSASSGEQFF; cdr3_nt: TGCAGCGCAAGCAGCGGTGAGCAGTTCTTC
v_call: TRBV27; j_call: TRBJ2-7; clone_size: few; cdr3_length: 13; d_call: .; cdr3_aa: CASSLSQAHEQYF; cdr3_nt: TGTGCCAGCAGTTTATCCCAGGCCCACGAGCAGTACTTC
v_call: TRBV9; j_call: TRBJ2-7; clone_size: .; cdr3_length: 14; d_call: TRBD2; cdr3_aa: CASSARAGAYEQYF; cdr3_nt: TGTGCCAGCAGCGCTAGGGCGGGAGCCTACGAGCAGTACTTC
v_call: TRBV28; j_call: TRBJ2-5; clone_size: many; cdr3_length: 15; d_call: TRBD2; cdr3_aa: CASSSQRGIQETQYF; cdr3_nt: TGTGCCAGCAGTTCCCAGCGGGGGATCCAAGAGACCCAGTACTTC
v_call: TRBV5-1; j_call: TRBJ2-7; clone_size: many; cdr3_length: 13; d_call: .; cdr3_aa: CASSLAPMGEQYF; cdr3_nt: TGCGCCAGCAGCTTGGCCCCCATGGGCGAGCAGTACTTC
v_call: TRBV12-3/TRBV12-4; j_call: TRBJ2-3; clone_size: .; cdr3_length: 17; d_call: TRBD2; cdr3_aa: CASSSPLAGTTGDTQYF; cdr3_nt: TGTGCCAGCAGTTCCCCCCTAGCGGGGACAACTGGAGATACGCAGTATTTT